These 22 T cell receptor beta chains were all obtained from the same sample, sequenced in a study of T cells after posttransplantation cyclophosphamide. Assay: immunoSEQ multiplex PCR; the TCRdb copy retains only in-frame clones and omits some. This sample comprises under 30,000 clones, none seen once only. Sequencing input: PBMCs. The receptors stem from a woman aged 55-75 years in good health, CMV-negative, and a related stem cell transplant donor.

This clone was observed at least ten times. This chain links TRBV27 with TRBJ2-1; 10 positions agree with TRBD2. The CDR3 sequence is 15 residues long. The V gene end was trimmed by 4 bases and the J gene end by 8 bases; junction bases not matched to a gene: 8. Germline lookup yields CDR1 MNHEY and CDR2 SMNVEV (reference sequence). The CDR3 protein is CASSSPSGRAYEQFF. DNA of the CDR3: TGTGCCAGCAGTTCCCCGAGCGGGAGGGCCTATGAGCAGTTCTTC.

This clone was observed many times. V gene TRBV12-3 or TRBV12-4 combines with J gene TRBJ2-7; possible D gene TRBD1, 6 bases. The CDR3 is 14 amino acids. Trimming removed 7 bases at V and 2 bases at J, with 15 bases between. The CDR3 here is CASKFDRQAYEQYF. The CDR3 nucleotides read TGTGCCAGCAAGTTCGATAGACAGGCCTACGAGCAGTACTTC.

Ten or more counts support this clone. The gene calls are TRBV7-3 and TRBJ1-2, with 9 bases matching TRBD1. From germline, CDR1 is SGHTA and CDR2 FQGTGA. CDR3 length: 16 residues. V lost 5 bases to trimming and J lost 8 bases; unmatched junction nucleotides: 15. CDR3 region: CASSPTGGRFRGGYTF. The CDR3 nucleotides are TGTGCCAGCAGCCCTACAGGGGGCAGATTCAGGGGCGGCTACACCTTC.

This clone came up a few times. The V gene is TRBV5-1, the J gene TRBJ2-1, with 8 positions matching TRBD2. CDR1 and CDR2 (germline): SGHRS, YFSETQ. V lost 4 bases and J lost 0; bases outside the gene matches: 6. The CDR3 is 16 amino acids. The CDR3 nucleotides are TGCGCCAGCAGCCCGGCCGGGACTAGCTCCTACAATGAGCAGTTCTTC. As protein: CASSPAGTSSYNEQFF.

This clone was seen ten or more times. The gene calls are TRBV2 and TRBJ2-1, with 12 bases aligning to TRBD2. V gave up 2 bases and J gave up 4 bases; unmatched junction bases: 3. Germline loops: CDR1 SNHLY, CDR2 FYNNEI. CDR3 length: 16 residues. The CDR3 here is CASSERLAGGYNEQFF. DNA for the CDR3: TGTGCCAGCAGTGAAAGGCTAGCGGGAGGGTACAATGAGCAGTTCTTC.

In its sample, this clone was seen many times. The J gene is TRBJ2-1, the V gene TRBV2, with no clear D. The CDR3 is 13 residues long. CDR1 SNHLY and CDR2 FYNNEI come from the germline V gene. V lost 6 bases to trimming and J lost 6 bases, with 12 bases between them. The CDR3 DNA follows: TGTGCCAGCAGAGGCTCCCCAGGCAATGAGCAGTTCTTC. Its protein product is CASRGSPGNEQFF. Using reference TRBV2 and TRBJ2-1 for the parts outside the CDR3, the full variable domain is EPEVTQTPSHQVTQMGQEVILRCVPISNHLYFYWYRQILGQKVEFLVSFYNNEISEKSEIFDDQFSVERPDGSNFTLKIRSTKLEDSAMYFCASRGSPGNEQFFGPGTRLTVL.

This clone came up many times. V usage is TRBV4-3 and J usage is TRBJ2-1; D possibly corresponds to TRBD2 (5 bases). The germline V gene has CDR1 LGHNA and CDR2 YSLEER. Trimming took off 0 bases at V and 6 bases at J, with 9 bases between the two ends. This CDR3 spans 14 amino acids. CDR3 region: CASSQDRTLNEQFF. CDR3 coding DNA: TGCGCCAGCAGCCAAGATCGGACTCTCAATGAGCAGTTCTTC.

V gene TRBV12-5 combines with J gene TRBJ2-7; D may be TRBD1 (6 bases). The V and J ends lost 6 bases and 7 bases respectively, with 13 bases between them. CDR1 LGHNT and CDR2 FRNRAP come from the germline V gene. CDR3 length: 12 amino acids. The CDR3 region is CASGSGVREQYF. DNA of the CDR3: TGTGCTAGTGGGTCAGGGGTCAGGGAGCAGTACTTC.

CDR3 region: CASSLMISSGRGMNTQYF. CDR3 coding DNA: TGTGCCAGCAGCTTAATGATTTCTAGCGGGAGGGGGATGAATACGCAGTATTTT. J is TRBJ2-3 and V is TRBV7-3, with 12 bases lining up with TRBD2. In germline, CDR1 is SGHTA, CDR2 FQGTGA. After removal of 1 base from V and 7 bases from J, the junction contained 12 bases not matched to a gene. CDR3 length equals 18 residues.

This clone was picked up many times. The gene calls are TRBV28 and TRBJ1-5; no definite D call. Trimming stripped 11 bases from V and 3 bases from J, with 23 bases between. The germline V gene encodes CDR1 MDHEN and CDR2 SYDVKM. This CDR3 is built from 16 residues. The CDR3, as DNA: TGTGCCGCCCCCTCTAGAAACTTTTCTTTCAATCAGCCCCAGCATTTT. The encoded protein is CAAPSRNFSFNQPQHF.

The chain couples TRBV7-9 to TRBJ1-5; unclear D gene. This CDR3 region has 18 residues. CDR1 and CDR2 from the germline V gene are SEHNR and FQNEAQ (reference sequence). CDR3 coding DNA: TGTGCAAGTCGCTTGACATTTGGTCCTGAGGCGAGAGATCAGCCCCAGCATTTT. This gives the protein CASRLTFGPEARDQPQHF.

The table lists this clone with many counts. V gene TRBV7-2 combines with J gene TRBJ1-3; 7 nucleotides match TRBD1. This CDR3 spans 14 amino acids. The V gene's germline CDR1 is SGHTA and CDR2 FQGNSA. The ends lost 6 bases at V and 4 bases at J; junction bases unmatched: 6. The CDR3, as DNA: TGTGCCAGCAGACCTTCGACAGGGGGAAACACCATATATTTT. Its translation: CASRPSTGGNTIYF.

This clone was seen repeatedly, ten times or more. The chain carries TRBV6-2 or TRBV6-3 and TRBJ1-1; no clear D gene. The V end was cut by 3 bases, the J end by 0 bases, with 8 bases between. Per the germline V gene, CDR1 is MNHEY and CDR2 is SVGEGT. The CDR3 length is 14 residues. Here the CDR3 reads CASSYDSLNTEAFF. The CDR3 bases are TGTGCCAGCAGTTATGATAGTCTGAACACTGAAGCTTTCTTT.

This chain connects TRBV7-2 to TRBJ2-7; D ambiguous. The CDR3 length is 14 residues. V lost 1 base, J lost 4 bases, and 11 bases lay in between. Germline CDR1 SGHTA, CDR2 FQGNSA. The CDR3 nucleotides are TGTGCCAGCAGCTTAGAAGCGTCTCGTTACGAGCAGTACTTC. Amino acid sequence: CASSLEASRYEQYF.

Only a few counts were recorded for this clone. This chain joins TRBV30 and TRBJ1-2, with D possibly TRBD1 on 5 matching bases. The CDR3 extends over 11 amino acids. The V and J ends lost 6 bases and 4 bases respectively, with 9 bases between them. Germline CDR1 reads GTSNPN; CDR2 reads SVGIG (reference sequence). The CDR3 DNA follows: TGTGCCTGCGGACATGTCTATGGCTACACCTTC. As protein: CACGHVYGYTF.

This clone was recorded many times. The genes are TRBV5-1 and TRBJ1-2, with no clear D. V lost 5 bases and J lost 5, with 13 bases in between. Germline CDR1 and CDR2: SGHRS and YFSETQ. This CDR3 spans 13 amino acids. CDR3 sequence: CASRPAGGYGYTF. CDR3 nucleotides: TGCGCCAGCAGACCCGCTGGAGGGTATGGCTACACCTTC.

This clone was detected ten times or more. The V call is TRBV19, the J call TRBJ2-3; TRBD1 matches 7 bases. The germline V gene encodes CDR1 LNHDA and CDR2 SQIVND (reference sequence). J gave up 3 bases and V 5 bases, and 5 bases lay outside the gene matches. CDR3 size: 14 residues. Written as DNA, the CDR3 is TGTGCCAGTAGTCCCTCGGGACAGACAGATACGCAGTATTTT. It encodes CASSPSGQTDTQYF.

This clone showed up many times. CDR3 loop: CASRSDRASGNTIYF. CDR3 nucleotide sequence: TGTGCCAGCAGATCCGACAGGGCCTCTGGAAACACCATATATTTT. The chain has TRBV27 and TRBJ1-3; TRBD1 agrees at 7 bases. The CDR3 is 15 amino acids. The germline V gene encodes CDR1 MNHEY and CDR2 SMNVEV (reference sequence). After removal of 6 bases from V and 0 bases from J, the junction contained 5 bases not matched to a gene.

There are many counts of this clone. The chain joins TRBV7-9 to TRBJ2-3; D is unclear. Germline V lookup: CDR1 SEHNR, CDR2 FQNEAQ (reference sequence). This CDR3 contains 13 residues. V shed 5 bases and J shed 3 bases, with 9 bases lying between them. This chain's CDR3 is CASSLTATDTQYF. DNA for the CDR3: TGTGCCAGCAGCCTCACAGCTACAGATACGCAGTATTTT.

This clone was detected many times. V and J are TRBV28 and TRBJ2-7, with 13 bases matching TRBD2. CDR1 and CDR2 (germline): MDHEN, SYDVKM. The J segment lost 4 bases and the V segment lost 5 bases, leaving 2 bases of the junction unmatched. This CDR3 has 14 amino acids. CDR3 residues: CASSRTSGRYEQYF. The CDR3 bases are TGTGCCAGCAGTCGGACTAGCGGGAGATACGAGCAGTACTTC.

This clone was found many times. The J gene is TRBJ2-1, the V gene TRBV2; 8 nucleotides agree with TRBD2. V shed 8 bases, J shed 5 bases, and the junction held 8 bases outside the gene matches. The germline CDR1 and CDR2 sequences are SNHLY and FYNNEI. The CDR3 has 14 residues. In DNA form, the CDR3 reads TGTGCCAGCCGCGTTAGCGGGGCGAACAATGAGCAGTTCTTC. Amino acid sequence: CASRVSGANNEQFF.

This clone was counted ten times or more. This chain uses TRBV4-1 with TRBJ2-1, with 11 bases fitting TRBD2. The V and J ends lost 5 bases and 4 bases, in that order; junction bases with no gene match: 7. Germline V gene sequence: CDR1 MGHRA, CDR2 YSYEKL. There are 16 residues in the CDR3. The CDR3 is CASSSKTSGIYNEQFF. The DNA of the CDR3 is TGCGCCAGCAGCAGCAAGACTAGCGGGATTTACAATGAGCAGTTCTTC.